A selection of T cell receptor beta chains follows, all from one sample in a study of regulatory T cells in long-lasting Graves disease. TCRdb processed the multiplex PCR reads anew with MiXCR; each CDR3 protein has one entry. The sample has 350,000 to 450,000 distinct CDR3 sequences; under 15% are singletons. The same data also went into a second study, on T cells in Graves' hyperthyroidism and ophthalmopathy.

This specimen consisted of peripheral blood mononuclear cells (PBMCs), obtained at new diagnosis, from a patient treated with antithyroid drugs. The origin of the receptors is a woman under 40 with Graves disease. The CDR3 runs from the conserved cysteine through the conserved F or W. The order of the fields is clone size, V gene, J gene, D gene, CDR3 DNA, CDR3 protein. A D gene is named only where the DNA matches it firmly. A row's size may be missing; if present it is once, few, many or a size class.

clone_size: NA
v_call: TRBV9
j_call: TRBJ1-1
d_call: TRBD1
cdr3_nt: TGTGCCAGCAGCGCGACAGGGGAACACACTGAAGCTTTCTTT
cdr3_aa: CASSATGEHTEAFF

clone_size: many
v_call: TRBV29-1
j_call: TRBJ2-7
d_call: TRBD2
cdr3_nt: TGCAGCGTAAGACTAGCGGGTGCCTTCGAGCAGTACTTC
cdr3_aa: CSVRLAGAFEQYF

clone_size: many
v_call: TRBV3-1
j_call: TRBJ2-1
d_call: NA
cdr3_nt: TGTGCCAGCAGCCCACTGGAGGGGAACAATGAGCAGTTCTTC
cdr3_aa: CASSPLEGNNEQFF

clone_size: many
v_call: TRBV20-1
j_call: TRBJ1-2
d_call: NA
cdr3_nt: TGCAGTGCTAGAGGGATGAGGGAGGAAGGCTACACCTTC
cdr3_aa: CSARGMREEGYTF

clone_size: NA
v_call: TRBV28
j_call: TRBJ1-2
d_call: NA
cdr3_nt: TGTGCCAGCAGTTTTGGGGGGGGGGACGGGGATCGCTACACCTTC
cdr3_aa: CASSFGGGDGDRYTF

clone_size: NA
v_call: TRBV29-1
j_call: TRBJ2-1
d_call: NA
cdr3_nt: TGCAGCGCCAGGAGGGGGAGGGAGCAGTTCTTC
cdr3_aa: CSARRGREQFF

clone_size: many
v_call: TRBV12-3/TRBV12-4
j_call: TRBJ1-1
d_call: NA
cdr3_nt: TGTGCCAGCAGTTTCAGTCTGGGCTCGGAAGCTTTCTTT
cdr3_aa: CASSFSLGSEAFF

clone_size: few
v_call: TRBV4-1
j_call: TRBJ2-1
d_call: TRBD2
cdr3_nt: TGCGCCAGCAGCCAAACGGGACTAGAGGGTTTTAACTCCTACAATGAGCAGTTCTTC
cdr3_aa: CASSQTGLEGFNSYNEQFF

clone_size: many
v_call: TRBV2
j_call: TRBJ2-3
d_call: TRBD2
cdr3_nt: TGTGCCAGCACCTATACTAGCGGCGCGCAGTATTTT
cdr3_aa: CASTYTSGAQYF

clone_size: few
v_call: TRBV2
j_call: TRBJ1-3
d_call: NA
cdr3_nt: TGTGCCAGCAGGGCAAGGACAGAAGCCTATGGAAACACCATATATTTT
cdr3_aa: CASRARTEAYGNTIYF

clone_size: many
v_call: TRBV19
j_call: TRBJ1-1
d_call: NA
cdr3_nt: TGTGCCAGTAGGCTGGGAATAGCCGCTGAAGCTTTCTTT
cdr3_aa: CASRLGIAAEAFF

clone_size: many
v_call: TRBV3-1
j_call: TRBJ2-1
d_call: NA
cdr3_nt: TGTGCCAGCAGCCAGGAAACCGGGACCACTTACAATGAGCAGTTCTTC
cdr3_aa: CASSQETGTTYNEQFF

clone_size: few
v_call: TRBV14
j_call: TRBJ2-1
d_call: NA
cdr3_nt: TGTGCCAGCAGCCAGGACCCCTTGGAGCAGTTCTTC
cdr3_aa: CASSQDPLEQFF

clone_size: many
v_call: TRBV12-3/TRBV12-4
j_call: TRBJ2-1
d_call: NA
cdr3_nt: TGTGCCAGCACCTTAGAGAGGTGGGGGAATGAGCAGTTCTTC
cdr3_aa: CASTLERWGNEQFF

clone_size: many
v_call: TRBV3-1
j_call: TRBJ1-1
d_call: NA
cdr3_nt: TGTGCCAGCAGCCAGCAAACGAACACTGAAGCTTTCTTT
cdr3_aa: CASSQQTNTEAFF

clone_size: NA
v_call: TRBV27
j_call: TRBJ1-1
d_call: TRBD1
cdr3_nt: TGTGCCAGCAGTAGTAACAGGGGTTTGACTGAAGCTTTCTTT
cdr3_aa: CASSSNRGLTEAFF

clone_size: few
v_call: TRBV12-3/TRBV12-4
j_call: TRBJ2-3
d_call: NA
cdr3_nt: TGTGCCAGCAGCCAAGGTAGAGTCACAGATACGCAGTATTTT
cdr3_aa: CASSQGRVTDTQYF

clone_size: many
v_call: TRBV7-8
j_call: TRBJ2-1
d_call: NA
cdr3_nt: TGTGCCAGCAGCCCATCCGGGACGGCCGGCAATGAGCAGTTCTTC
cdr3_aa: CASSPSGTAGNEQFF

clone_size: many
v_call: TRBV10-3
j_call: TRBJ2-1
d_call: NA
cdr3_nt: TGTGCCATCAGTGAGTCCGGGCGGACCCTCTCCTACAATGAGCAGTTCTTC
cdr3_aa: CAISESGRTLSYNEQFF

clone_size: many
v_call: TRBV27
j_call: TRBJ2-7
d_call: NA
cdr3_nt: TGTGCCAGCAGCCTCACTCCTACCTACGAGCAGTACTTC
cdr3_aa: CASSLTPTYEQYF

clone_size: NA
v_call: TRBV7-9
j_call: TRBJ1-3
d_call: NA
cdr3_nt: TGTGCCAGCAGCTTATTGCCAGGGGTGGCAGGAAACACCATATATTTT
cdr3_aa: CASSLLPGVAGNTIYF

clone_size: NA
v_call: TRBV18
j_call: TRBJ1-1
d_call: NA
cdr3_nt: TGTGCCAGCTCACCACCGAGCGTCCCGAACACTGAAGCTTTCTTT
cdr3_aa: CASSPPSVPNTEAFF

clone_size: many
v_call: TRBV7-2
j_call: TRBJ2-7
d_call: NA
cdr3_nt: TGTGCCAGCAGCTCCAACTCCCTCTACGAGCAGTACTTC
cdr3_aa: CASSSNSLYEQYF

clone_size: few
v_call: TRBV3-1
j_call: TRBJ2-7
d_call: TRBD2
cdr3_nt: TGTGCCAGCAGTCGGCCCGGGACTAGCGGGAGTCGGTACTTC
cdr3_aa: CASSRPGTSGSRYF

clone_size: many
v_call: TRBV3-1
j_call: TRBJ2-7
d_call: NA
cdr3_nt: TGTGCCAGCAGCCAAAATCGCGAGCAGTACTTC
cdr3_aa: CASSQNREQYF

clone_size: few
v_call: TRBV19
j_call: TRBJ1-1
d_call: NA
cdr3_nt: TGTGCCAGTAGTCTCCGTCCTCTCGGCGGGTACACTGAAGCTTTCTTT
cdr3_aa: CASSLRPLGGYTEAFF

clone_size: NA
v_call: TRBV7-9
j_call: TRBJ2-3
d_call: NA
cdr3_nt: TGTGCCAGCAGCCAAGACCCCGAAGTATACGATACGCAGTATTTT
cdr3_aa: CASSQDPEVYDTQYF

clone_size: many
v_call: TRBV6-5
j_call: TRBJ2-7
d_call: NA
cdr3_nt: TGTGCCAGCAGTTATGGCGGGGAACTCTACGAGCAGTACTTC
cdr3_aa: CASSYGGELYEQYF

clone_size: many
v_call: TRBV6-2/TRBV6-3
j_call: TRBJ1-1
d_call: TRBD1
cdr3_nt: TGTGCCAGCAGTTTGGAACAGGGGTTGAACACTGAAGCTTTCTTT
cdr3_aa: CASSLEQGLNTEAFF

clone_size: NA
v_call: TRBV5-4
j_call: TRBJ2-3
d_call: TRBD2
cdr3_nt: TGTGCCAGCAGCTACGAGACTAGCAGAATCACAGATACGCAGTATTTT
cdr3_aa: CASSYETSRITDTQYF

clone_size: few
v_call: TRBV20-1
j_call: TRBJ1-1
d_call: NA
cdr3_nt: TGCAGTGCTAGACGGGGGACCACTGAAGCTTTCTTT
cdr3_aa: CSARRGTTEAFF

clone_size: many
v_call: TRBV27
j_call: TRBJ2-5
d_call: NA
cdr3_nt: TGTGCCAGCAGTACTTCCCCGGGTAGAGAGACCCAGTACTTC
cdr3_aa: CASSTSPGRETQYF

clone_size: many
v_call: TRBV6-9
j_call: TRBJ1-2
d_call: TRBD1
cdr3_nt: TGTGCCAGCAGTTACTCAAAGGGGACAGGGGGCGATAGCTACACCTTC
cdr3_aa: CASSYSKGTGGDSYTF

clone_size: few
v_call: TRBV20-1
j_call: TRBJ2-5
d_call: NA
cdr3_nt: TGCAGTGCTAAGGGGACATTACAAGAGACCCAGTACTTC
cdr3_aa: CSAKGTLQETQYF

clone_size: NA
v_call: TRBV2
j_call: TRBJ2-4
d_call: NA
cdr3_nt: TGTGCCAGCACCCTCGGGACGTACCTAGCCAAAAACATTCAGTACTTC
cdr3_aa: CASTLGTYLAKNIQYF

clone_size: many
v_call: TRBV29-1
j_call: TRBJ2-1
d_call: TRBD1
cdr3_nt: TGCAGCGCCGGAGACAGGGGCTACAATGAGCAGTTCTTC
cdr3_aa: CSAGDRGYNEQFF

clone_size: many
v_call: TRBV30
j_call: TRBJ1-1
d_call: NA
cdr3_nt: TGTGCCTGGGCGGTGAACACTGAAGCTTTCTTT
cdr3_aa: CAWAVNTEAFF

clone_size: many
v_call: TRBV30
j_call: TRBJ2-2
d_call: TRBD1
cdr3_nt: TGTGCCTGGAGACAGGGACAGGGAGAAACCGGGGAGCTGTTTTTT
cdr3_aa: CAWRQGQGETGELFF

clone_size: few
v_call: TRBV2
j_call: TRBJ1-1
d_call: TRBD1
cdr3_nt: TGTGCCAGCAGCCCCGGACAGGGTGAAGCTTTCTTT
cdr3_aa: CASSPGQGEAFF

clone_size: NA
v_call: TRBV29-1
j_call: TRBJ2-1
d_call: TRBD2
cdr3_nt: TGCAGCGTGGATGGACTAGCTTGGGAGCAGTTCTTC
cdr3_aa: CSVDGLAWEQFF

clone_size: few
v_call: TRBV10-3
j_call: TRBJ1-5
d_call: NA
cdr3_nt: TGTGCCATCAGTGAGTTAAGCGGCAATCAGCCCCAGCATTTT
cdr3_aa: CAISELSGNQPQHF